The rows below give T cell receptor beta chains drawn from one sample of a study of blood T cell repertoires in COVID-19. Profiled with immunoSEQ multiplex PCR; TCRdb holds only in-frame clones, not every one. The repertoire holds 150,000 to 190,000 clones, with about nine tenths as singletons. Sequencing input: peripheral blood. These receptors came from a woman in her 70s with acute or convalescent COVID-19. Each CDR3 is given with its conserved first and last residue. Fields, in order: CDR3 DNA, CDR3 protein, V gene, clone size, D gene, J gene. A D gene is named only where the DNA matches it firmly. Expanded clones get a size class; other rows say once, few or many, or leave the size out.

CDR3nt: TGTGCCAGTATACCCACAGGGGGCCACCAAGAGACCCAGTACTTC; CDR3aa: CASIPTGGHQETQYF; v_gene: TRBV19; abundance: -; d_gene: TRBD1; j_gene: TRBJ2-5
CDR3nt: TGCGCCAGCAGCCAAGATTATGGGACAGGTGTTAGTTCACCCCTCCACTTT; CDR3aa: CASSQDYGTGVSSPLHF; v_gene: TRBV4-1; abundance: -; d_gene: TRBD1; j_gene: TRBJ1-6
CDR3nt: TGTGCCAGCAGTATTGGGGGAGGGGGCTACAATGAGCAGTTCTTC; CDR3aa: CASSIGGGGYNEQFF; v_gene: TRBV7-2; abundance: -; d_gene: -; j_gene: TRBJ2-1
CDR3nt: TGTGCCAGCAGCGGGAACAGGGTTTCCTATGGCTACACCTTC; CDR3aa: CASSGNRVSYGYTF; v_gene: TRBV7-9; abundance: -; d_gene: -; j_gene: TRBJ1-2
CDR3nt: TGTGCCAGCAGCTCTCAGGGGAATCAGCCCCAGCATTTT; CDR3aa: CASSSQGNQPQHF; v_gene: TRBV11-2; abundance: -; d_gene: -; j_gene: TRBJ1-5
CDR3nt: TGTGCCAGTAGGGCAGGACAGGGGGCTGCTTATGAGCAGTTCTTC; CDR3aa: CASRAGQGAAYEQFF; v_gene: TRBV19; abundance: once; d_gene: TRBD1; j_gene: TRBJ2-1
CDR3nt: TGTGCCAGCAGCTATGAGGGCGCGCCGCCCGAAGCTTTCTTT; CDR3aa: CASSYEGAPPEAFF; v_gene: TRBV7-9; abundance: -; d_gene: -; j_gene: TRBJ1-1
CDR3nt: TGTGCCAGCAGCTCCAGGAGGGCAGGGGGCGTGTCTGGGGCCAACGTCCTGACTTTC; CDR3aa: CASSSRRAGGVSGANVLTF; v_gene: TRBV5-5; abundance: -; d_gene: TRBD1; j_gene: TRBJ2-6
CDR3nt: TGTGCCAGCAGTGAAGCAGGGGGACAGAGCACAGATACGCAGTATTTT; CDR3aa: CASSEAGGQSTDTQYF; v_gene: TRBV2; abundance: -; d_gene: TRBD1; j_gene: TRBJ2-3
CDR3nt: TGTGCCAGCAGTTCACAGGGGGTCTATGGCTACACCTTC; CDR3aa: CASSSQGVYGYTF; v_gene: TRBV11-2; abundance: -; d_gene: TRBD1; j_gene: TRBJ1-2
CDR3nt: TGCAGCGTGGTCGGGGACAGGGGCGGGATGAACACTGAAGCTTTCTTT; CDR3aa: CSVVGDRGGMNTEAFF; v_gene: TRBV29-1; abundance: -; d_gene: TRBD1; j_gene: TRBJ1-1
CDR3nt: TGTGCCAGCAGCAAAGCGGGGACAGGGGGCGTAAAACAGCATTTT; CDR3aa: CASSKAGTGGVKQHF; v_gene: TRBV7-2; abundance: -; d_gene: TRBD1; j_gene: TRBJ1-5
CDR3nt: TGTGCCAGCACAAGAACAGGAGATCTATCCTCCTATGGCTACACCTTC; CDR3aa: CASTRTGDLSSYGYTF; v_gene: TRBV5-5; abundance: -; d_gene: -; j_gene: TRBJ1-2
CDR3nt: TGTGCCAGCAGCTTAGTGCGGGGGGGCGCGAGACAAGAGACCCAGTACTTC; CDR3aa: CASSLVRGGARQETQYF; v_gene: TRBV7-2; abundance: -; d_gene: TRBD2; j_gene: TRBJ2-5
CDR3nt: TGTGCCAGTGGGACCAGGGGCGTGACCTACAATGAGCAGTTCTTC; CDR3aa: CASGTRGVTYNEQFF; v_gene: TRBV19; abundance: -; d_gene: -; j_gene: TRBJ2-1
CDR3nt: TGTGCCAGCAGAAGGAGGGCCCAGGACACCGGGGAGCTGTTTTTT; CDR3aa: CASRRRAQDTGELFF; v_gene: TRBV6-5; abundance: -; d_gene: -; j_gene: TRBJ2-2
CDR3nt: TGTGCCAGCACGGTCCGGCAGGGATGGTCTTCGGCCAATGAGCAGTTCTTC; CDR3aa: CASTVRQGWSSANEQFF; v_gene: TRBV13; abundance: -; d_gene: -; j_gene: TRBJ2-1
CDR3nt: TGTGCCAGCAGCTCCCCGGACAGGGGGCTTGTCTTACGAGCTTTCTTT; CDR3aa: CASSSPDRGLVLRAFF; v_gene: TRBV13; abundance: -; d_gene: TRBD1; j_gene: TRBJ1-1
CDR3nt: TGTGCCAGTTCTCGGGGGGGGCACACTAGCACAGATACGCAGTATTTT; CDR3aa: CASSRGGHTSTDTQYF; v_gene: TRBV19; abundance: -; d_gene: TRBD2; j_gene: TRBJ2-3
CDR3nt: TGCGCCAGCAGCCCAGGACTCAACAATCAGCCCCAGCATTTT; CDR3aa: CASSPGLNNQPQHF; v_gene: TRBV5-1; abundance: -; d_gene: -; j_gene: TRBJ1-5
CDR3nt: TGTGCCAGCAGTTTCAACCCGACAACCACTAATGAAAAACTGTTTTTT; CDR3aa: CASSFNPTTTNEKLFF; v_gene: TRBV27; abundance: -; d_gene: -; j_gene: TRBJ1-4
CDR3nt: TGTGCCAGCAGCCCGGGAGGGGTAAACTATGGCTACACCTTC; CDR3aa: CASSPGGVNYGYTF; v_gene: TRBV5-4; abundance: -; d_gene: -; j_gene: TRBJ1-2
CDR3nt: TGTGCCAGCTCACGCACCGAACAGGGGCCTGGGGCCAACGTCCTGACTTTC; CDR3aa: CASSRTEQGPGANVLTF; v_gene: TRBV18; abundance: -; d_gene: TRBD1; j_gene: TRBJ2-6
CDR3nt: TGTGCCAGCAGTCCCTGGACAGGGATGAACACTGAAGCTTTCTTT; CDR3aa: CASSPWTGMNTEAFF; v_gene: TRBV28; abundance: -; d_gene: TRBD1; j_gene: TRBJ1-1
CDR3nt: TGTGCCAGCAGTTTGACAGGGTACGGGGAGCTGTTTTTT; CDR3aa: CASSLTGYGELFF; v_gene: TRBV12-3/TRBV12-4; abundance: -; d_gene: TRBD1; j_gene: TRBJ2-2
CDR3nt: TGTGCCAGCAGCCAAGGCCTCGAACCCAGGGGCCAAGAGACCCAGTACTTC; CDR3aa: CASSQGLEPRGQETQYF; v_gene: TRBV3-1/TRBV3-2; abundance: once; d_gene: -; j_gene: TRBJ2-5
CDR3nt: TGTGCCGCCAGACAGGGGGAAAACTATGGCTACACCTTC; CDR3aa: CAARQGENYGYTF; v_gene: TRBV10-3; abundance: -; d_gene: TRBD1; j_gene: TRBJ1-2
CDR3nt: TGTGCCAGCAGTGAACGGGGGGGACAGACCTTTCGAGGCTACACCTTC; CDR3aa: CASSERGGQTFRGYTF; v_gene: TRBV2; abundance: once; d_gene: TRBD1; j_gene: TRBJ1-2
CDR3nt: TGTGCCAGCAGCCATGACAGGGCAAGCTCCTACGAGCAGTACTTC; CDR3aa: CASSHDRASSYEQYF; v_gene: TRBV6-5; abundance: -; d_gene: TRBD1; j_gene: TRBJ2-7
CDR3nt: TGTGCCAGCAGCGTAGTAGGGGGACCTAATTCACCCCTCCACTTT; CDR3aa: CASSVVGGPNSPLHF; v_gene: TRBV9; abundance: -; d_gene: -; j_gene: TRBJ1-6
CDR3nt: TGTGCCAGCAGTTCCGCTTTGGGAGCGGGGGCCAGCACAGATACGCAGTATTTT; CDR3aa: CASSSALGAGASTDTQYF; v_gene: TRBV28; abundance: -; d_gene: TRBD2; j_gene: TRBJ2-3
CDR3nt: TGTGCCAGCAGCTCCCGAGGAGAAGGTTACTCAGGGGGCGTTAAAGGCTACACCTTC; CDR3aa: CASSSRGEGYSGGVKGYTF; v_gene: TRBV7-9; abundance: -; d_gene: TRBD1; j_gene: TRBJ1-2
CDR3nt: TGTGCCATCAGTGAAAACGGCGGATATAATTCACCCCTCCACTTT; CDR3aa: CAISENGGYNSPLHF; v_gene: TRBV10-3; abundance: -; d_gene: -; j_gene: TRBJ1-6
CDR3nt: TGTGCCAGCTCACCTCAGGGGTCGGTGAACACTGAAGCTTTCTTT; CDR3aa: CASSPQGSVNTEAFF; v_gene: TRBV18; abundance: few; d_gene: -; j_gene: TRBJ1-1
CDR3nt: TGTGCCAGCAGCCGACGGACAGGGAGTCATCAGCCCCAGCATTTT; CDR3aa: CASSRRTGSHQPQHF; v_gene: TRBV5-6; abundance: -; d_gene: TRBD1; j_gene: TRBJ1-5
CDR3nt: TGTGCCACCAGCAGAGATATTCAGCCCCAGCATTTT; CDR3aa: CATSRDIQPQHF; v_gene: TRBV15; abundance: once; d_gene: -; j_gene: TRBJ1-5
CDR3nt: TGTGCCAGAAGCTACATGGACAGGCAAAGTCTTTATAGCAATCAGCCCCAGCATTTT; CDR3aa: CARSYMDRQSLYSNQPQHF; v_gene: TRBV5-3; abundance: -; d_gene: TRBD1; j_gene: TRBJ1-5
CDR3nt: TGTGCCAGCAGTTTATCGCGAATTAACACTGAAGCTTTCTTT; CDR3aa: CASSLSRINTEAFF; v_gene: TRBV6-5; abundance: -; d_gene: -; j_gene: TRBJ1-1
CDR3nt: TGTGCCAGCAGCGTAGGCGACAGGGGAGTCAATGAGCAGTTCTTC; CDR3aa: CASSVGDRGVNEQFF; v_gene: TRBV9; abundance: -; d_gene: TRBD1; j_gene: TRBJ2-1
CDR3nt: TGTGCCAGCAGCGGGGGGACTAGCTCGAGAACCGGGGAGCTGTTTTTT; CDR3aa: CASSGGTSSRTGELFF; v_gene: TRBV9; abundance: once; d_gene: TRBD2; j_gene: TRBJ2-2
CDR3nt: TGTGCCACCAGCAGAGATATTAACGGAGGGTCAGATACGCAGTATTTT; CDR3aa: CATSRDINGGSDTQYF; v_gene: TRBV15; abundance: once; d_gene: -; j_gene: TRBJ2-3
CDR3nt: TGCGCCAGCAGGGCGGCGCGCGAAAAACTGTTTTTT; CDR3aa: CASRAAREKLFF; v_gene: TRBV23-1; abundance: -; d_gene: -; j_gene: TRBJ1-4
CDR3nt: TGTGCCAGTAGTATATCTGGTTCCGGGGGGAATGAAAAACTGTTTTTT; CDR3aa: CASSISGSGGNEKLFF; v_gene: TRBV19; abundance: -; d_gene: -; j_gene: TRBJ1-4